These T cell receptor beta chains were read from a single sample in a study of neurological immune-mediated disorders. TCRdb analysed the 5' RACE reads with MiXCR anew, one entry per CDR3 protein. The sample carries nearly 45,000 distinct CDR3 sequences, 20% to 25% recorded once. The source material was PBMCs. Source of these receptors: a man aged 55 to 70 with HTLV-1-associated myelopathy (HAM/TSP). Each CDR3 is given without its conserved first and last residue. The order of the fields is J gene, V gene, CDR3 protein.

>TRBJ2-7|TRBV12-3/TRBV12-4
ASSFSGKQY
>TRBJ2-1|TRBV20-1
SAVRQAPVNVLF
>TRBJ1-6|TRBV10-2
ASRDSNNSPLH
>TRBJ2-7|TRBV7-9
ASSLAGRVNEQY
>TRBJ2-6|TRBV5-1
ASSLAGSSGANVLT
>TRBJ2-1|TRBV29-1
SVGWSYNEQF
>TRBJ2-7|TRBV3-1
ASSLWTSGSSYEQY
>TRBJ2-6|TRBV5-1
ASTGPHSGANVLT
>TRBJ1-2|TRBV10-3
AISEATVGQGAYGYT
>.|TRBV12-3/TRBV12-4
ASSPLSAYYEQY
>TRBJ1-5|TRBV2
ASHPVRSNQPQH
>TRBJ2-3|TRBV25-1
ASSSHSNLGQDTQY
>TRBJ2-5|TRBV28
ASRPPRVAKETQY
>TRBJ2-1|TRBV20-1
SARIGTSGGGTNEQF
>TRBJ2-1|TRBV5-1
ASSHSREGRNEQF
>TRBJ2-7|TRBV28
ASSLEQTSYEQY
>TRBJ2-5|TRBV12-3/TRBV12-4
ASTESRETQY
>TRBJ2-7|TRBV7-9
ASSFYICSARDQESGEQY
>TRBJ2-2|TRBV2
ATLPGTWELF
>TRBJ2-2|TRBV7-9
ASSRALALTGELF
>TRBJ2-7|TRBV20-1
SASGLGFYEQY
>TRBJ2-5|TRBV7-8
ASRTAGQLFETQY
>TRBJ1-1|TRBV4-3
ASSQDRNGAGGAF